This T cell receptor beta chain was found in a study of shared clonotypes between healthy human individuals. V was clipped by 3 bases and J by 7 bases; unmatched bases: 8. Germline lookup yields CDR1 MGHRA and CDR2 YSYEKL. This CDR3 region has 14 residues. Positive CCR7 selection of CD45RO-negative cells yielded the naive CD8 cells, and terminally differentiated effector memory CD45RA+ cells were excluded. Among the donors, all were Caucasian adults who lived in Nashville, Tennessee. Generated by immunoSEQ multiplex PCR, the TCRdb table keeps only in-frame clones and is missing some. The sample includes about 2,100,000 clones, 93% seen only once; the top ten take over 1.5%. This clone came up a few times.

Specimen: naive CD8+ T cells from PBMCs. The chain recombines TRBV4-1 with TRBJ2-7; 8 nucleotides line up with TRBD1. This receptor was obtained from a man between 18 and 29 years old in good health. Some clones in this sample may be carry-over from other donors' samples. CDR3 sequence: CASSHIGQGGEQYF. The CDR3 DNA is TGCGCCAGCAGCCATATAGGACAGGGCGGAGAGCAGTACTTC.